The next 25 T cell receptor beta chains were all read from a single sample in a study of blood T cell repertoires in COVID-19. Generated by immunoSEQ multiplex PCR, the TCRdb table keeps only in-frame clones and is missing some. Of about 120,000 clones in the sample, approximately 85% were seen once. What was sequenced was peripheral blood. These receptors came from a man at least 80 years old with acute or convalescent COVID-19.

The chain has TRBV6-5 and TRBJ1-2, with 7 bases aligning to TRBD1. Germline loops: CDR1 MNHEY, CDR2 SVGAGI. Losses at the gene ends were 3 bases for V and 4 bases for J; bases not matched to a gene: 11. The CDR3 consists of 16 residues. This CDR3 reads CASSYGSARGLYGYTF. As DNA, the CDR3 is TGTGCCAGCAGTTATGGGTCGGCAAGGGGGCTCTATGGCTACACCTTC.

This chain uses TRBV28 with TRBJ1-1, with D perhaps matching TRBD1 (6 bases). Trimming took off 3 bases at V and 10 bases at J, with 18 bases between the two ends. Germline V CDR1 and CDR2: MDHEN, SYDVKM. The CDR3 loop spans 14 amino acids. The CDR3 spells CASSFYQQGRGAFF. The CDR3 DNA sequence: TGTGCCAGCAGTTTCTACCAACAGGGAAGGGGAGCTTTCTTT.

This chain joins TRBV6-1 and TRBJ1-4; 10 bases agree with TRBD1. Trimming cost V 2 bases and J 8 bases; bases outside gene matches: 8. Germline V lookup: CDR1 MNHNS, CDR2 SASEGT. This CDR3 has 16 amino acids. CDR3 sequence (DNA): TGTGCCAGCAGTGAACTTTCCGGGACAGGGGTCGAAAAACTGTTTTTT. Translating it yields CASSELSGTGVEKLFF.

This clone was detected only once. The chain uses TRBV30 and TRBJ1-5; perhaps TRBD1 as D (5 bases). CDR3 size: 15 residues. V lost 0 bases and J 4 bases, leaving 13 bases between the germline ends. Germline V lookup: CDR1 GTSNPN, CDR2 SVGIG (reference sequence). DNA for the CDR3: TGTGCCTGGAGTGTAAGTATTCGGGGGAATCAGCCCCAGCATTTT. Residues: CAWSVSIRGNQPQHF.

This chain joins TRBV27 and TRBJ1-1; perhaps TRBD1 as D (5 bases). The CDR3 covers 14 residues. Germline loops: CDR1 MNHEY, CDR2 SMNVEV (reference sequence). The V and J ends lost 2 bases and 6 bases respectively, with 13 bases between them. The CDR3 sequence: CASSLGAGISEAFF. CDR3 in DNA: TGTGCCAGCAGTTTAGGGGCAGGGATCTCTGAAGCTTTCTTT.

V usage is TRBV5-1 and J usage is TRBJ2-1; D might be TRBD1 (6 bases). Per germline, CDR1 SGHRS and CDR2 YFSETQ. The CDR3 contains 17 residues. The ends were cut back, 0 bases at V and 6 bases at J, with 19 bases in the middle. The CDR3 is CASSLAPGTTSSNEQFF. The CDR3 region has the DNA TGCGCCAGCAGCTTGGCCCCCGGGACAACCTCTTCCAATGAGCAGTTCTTC.

In its sample, this clone was seen once. The V call is TRBV5-1, the J call TRBJ2-1, with TRBD2 matching over 14 bases. Germline V CDR1 and CDR2: SGHRS, YFSETQ. Trimming took 0 bases from V and 7 from J; bases not matched to a gene: 3. The length of the CDR3 is 16 residues. The CDR3 sequence: CASSLVTSGRANEQFF. DNA of the CDR3: TGCGCCAGCAGCTTGGTGACTAGCGGGAGGGCAAATGAGCAGTTCTTC.

This clone was found a few times. The V call is TRBV7-8, the J call TRBJ1-1; 7 nucleotides align to TRBD1. CDR1 is SGHVS and CDR2 is FQNEAQ in the germline V gene. This CDR3 spans 15 amino acids. Trimming cost V 0 bases and J 3 bases; bases outside gene matches: 4. Written as DNA, the CDR3 is TGTGCCAGCAGCTTAGCCGGGACAGAATACACTGAAGCTTTCTTT. Its translation is CASSLAGTEYTEAFF. Together with reference TRBV7-8 and TRBJ1-1, the CDR3 gives the full variable domain: GAGVSQSPRYKVAKRGQDVALRCDPISGHVSLFWYQQALGQGPEFLTYFQNEAQLDKSGLPSDRFFAERPEGSVSTLKIQRTQQEDSAVYLCASSLAGTEYTEAFFGQGTRLTVV.

This rearrangement joins TRBV12-3 or TRBV12-4 to TRBJ2-1, with D perhaps matching TRBD1 (5 bases). This CDR3 contains 11 residues. V was pared by 7 bases and J by 10 bases, with 11 bases between. The CDR3 nucleotides are TGTGCCAGCACAGTCTCAGGGGAGCAGTTCTTC. Its protein is CASTVSGEQFF.

The V call is TRBV12-3 or TRBV12-4, the J call TRBJ1-2; D not certain. There are 13 residues in the CDR3. V lost 10 bases and J lost 2, with 14 bases in between. Written as DNA, the CDR3 is TGTGCCACCACCCCAGCGGACAACTATGGCTACACCTTC. Amino acids: CATTPADNYGYTF.

The V and J genes are TRBV7-9 and TRBJ2-1, with 11 bases matching TRBD2. V was clipped by 3 bases and J by 9 bases; unmatched bases: 10. Per germline, CDR1 SEHNR and CDR2 FQNEAQ (reference sequence). The CDR3 has 16 amino acids. The CDR3 protein is CASSFDLAGGSGEQFF. The CDR3, as DNA: TGTGCCAGCAGCTTCGATCTAGCGGGGGGATCGGGTGAGCAGTTCTTC.

The CDR3 region has the DNA TGCAGCGTTCGAGACAGGGGATACACAGATACGCAGTATTTT. It encodes CSVRDRGYTDTQYF. The chain couples TRBV29-1 to TRBJ2-3; the match to TRBD1 covers 8 bases. There are 14 residues in the CDR3. The V gene's germline CDR1 is SQVTM and CDR2 ANQGSEA. Trimming at V came to 5 bases and at J to 2 bases, leaving 6 bases not matched to a gene.

The V and J genes are TRBV10-3 and TRBJ1-5, with no clear D. Germline lookup yields CDR1 ENHRY and CDR2 SYGVKD. The CDR3 is 13 amino acids. Between the trimmed V and J ends, which lost 3 bases and 3 bases, there was a span of 6 bases. For the CDR3, the DNA is TGTGCCATCAGTGACCGGGACAATCAGCCCCAGCATTTT. Its protein is CAISDRDNQPQHF.

This CDR3 reads CASSFGRGDTQYF. Here the CDR3 DNA reads TGTGCCAGCAGCTTCGGGCGGGGCGATACGCAGTATTTT. V is TRBV7-2 and J is TRBJ2-3, with D perhaps matching TRBD2 (6 bases). V shed 3 bases and J shed 6 bases, with 10 bases lying between them. From germline, CDR1 is SGHTA and CDR2 FQGNSA. The CDR3 runs 13 residues.

This sequence joins TRBV19 and TRBJ2-7, with TRBD1 identical over 8 bases. Per germline, CDR1 LNHDA and CDR2 SQIVND (reference sequence). The CDR3 is 14 amino acids. V dropped 1 base and J dropped 4; count of bases not matched to a gene: 3. CDR3 protein: CASSIGDRGYEQYF. Here the CDR3 DNA reads TGTGCCAGTAGTATAGGCGACAGGGGATACGAGCAGTACTTC.

The CDR3 DNA follows: TGTGCCAGCAGCTTAGGTACCGGGACAGGCAATCAGCCCCAGCATTTT. Protein sequence: CASSLGTGTGNQPQHF. The V call is TRBV7-9, the J call TRBJ1-5, with 7 bases identical to TRBD1. The junction had 5 bases not matched to a gene; V was cut back by 1 base and J by 2 bases. From germline, CDR1 is SEHNR and CDR2 FQNEAQ (reference sequence). This CDR3 has 16 amino acids.

CDR3 in amino acids: CASSPPSGGPYYEQYF. In DNA form, the CDR3 reads TGTGCCAGCTCACCACCTAGCGGGGGGCCCTACTACGAGCAGTACTTC. The chain is built from TRBV18 and TRBJ2-7; 10 nucleotides line up with TRBD2. The CDR3 loop spans 16 amino acids. Trimming removed 0 bases from V and 3 bases from J; junction bases left unmatched: 5. Germline V gene sequence: CDR1 KGHSH, CDR2 LQKENI.

V is TRBV7-9 and J is TRBJ1-2; 9 nucleotides line up with TRBD1. Germline V gene lookup returns CDR1 SEHNR and CDR2 FQNEAQ (reference sequence). The V gene end was trimmed by 5 bases and the J gene end by 8 bases; junction bases not matched to a gene: 9. CDR3 length: 14 amino acids. The CDR3 DNA follows: TGTGCCAGCAGCGCACAGACAGGGGGAAGAGGCTACACCTTC. It specifies CASSAQTGGRGYTF.

The chain employs TRBV30 and TRBJ2-7; no definite D call. V was trimmed by 3 bases and J by 3 bases, leaving 15 bases between them. This CDR3 region has 14 residues. Germline CDR1 GTSNPN, CDR2 SVGIG (reference sequence). In nucleotides, the CDR3 is TGTGCCTGGAGGAGAGCGTTCCTAAGCTACGAGCAGTACTTC. Amino acids: CAWRRAFLSYEQYF.

This clone showed up just once. This chain links TRBV3-1 (or the pseudogene TRBV3-2) with TRBJ2-5; 7 positions match TRBD2. The CDR3 spans 15 residues. From germline, CDR1 is LGHDT and CDR2 YNNKEL (reference sequence). V shed 1 base and J 2 bases; nucleotides not matched to a gene: 4. In DNA form, the CDR3 reads TGTGCCAGCAGCCAAGGGACGGGGGGTCAAGAGACCCAGTACTTC. Its translation is CASSQGTGGQETQYF.

This rearrangement joins TRBV19 to TRBJ1-1; D unresolved. The V end was cut by 5 bases, the J end by 7 bases, with 11 bases between. The germline V gene has CDR1 LNHDA and CDR2 SQIVND (reference sequence). The CDR3 spans 12 residues. The CDR3 region is CASSDGVGEAFF. The CDR3 region has the DNA TGTGCCAGTAGTGACGGGGTGGGTGAAGCTTTCTTT.

The chain combines TRBV28 with TRBJ1-3, with 9 bases matching TRBD1. The CDR3 length is 16 residues. Germline lookup yields CDR1 MDHEN and CDR2 SYDVKM. After removal of 5 bases from V and 3 bases from J, the junction contained 8 bases not matched to a gene. The CDR3 loop reads CASSLNTGGGGNTIYF. The DNA for the CDR3 is TGTGCCAGCAGTCTGAACACAGGGGGCGGTGGAAACACCATATATTTT.

This chain uses TRBV11-2 with TRBJ1-2; no clear D. The length of the CDR3 is 13 residues. V was shortened by 2 bases and J by 3 bases, with 7 bases between the two germline ends. CDR1 is SGHAT and CDR2 is FQNNGV in the germline V gene. CDR3 sequence reads: CASSLRTDYGYTF. The CDR3 nucleotides read TGTGCCAGCAGCTTAAGGACTGACTATGGCTACACCTTC.

This clone came up a few times. The V and J genes are TRBV12-3 or TRBV12-4 and TRBJ2-2; D gene ambiguous. Trimming cost V 5 bases and J 7 bases, with 8 bases left between them. The length of the CDR3 is 12 residues. The CDR3 region is CASSNYFGELFF. The DNA for the CDR3 is TGTGCCAGCAGTAACTACTTCGGGGAGCTGTTTTTT.

The rearrangement links TRBV7-2 to TRBJ1-3; D is unresolved. Germline V CDR1 and CDR2: SGHTA, FQGNSA. V was clipped by 0 bases and J by 2 bases, with 8 bases between them. This CDR3 has 15 residues. The CDR3 sequence is CASSLARVAGNTIYF. The CDR3 bases are TGTGCCAGCAGCTTAGCGCGGGTCGCTGGAAACACCATATATTTT.